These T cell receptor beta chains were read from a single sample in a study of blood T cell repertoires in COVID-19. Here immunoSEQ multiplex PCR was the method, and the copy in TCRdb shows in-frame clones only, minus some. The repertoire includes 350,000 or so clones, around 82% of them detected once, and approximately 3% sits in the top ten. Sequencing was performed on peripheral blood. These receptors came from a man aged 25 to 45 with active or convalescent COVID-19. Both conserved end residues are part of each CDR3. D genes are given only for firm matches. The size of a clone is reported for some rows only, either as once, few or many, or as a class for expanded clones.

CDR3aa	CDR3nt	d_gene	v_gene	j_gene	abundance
CAWSPSDTQYF	TGTGCCTGGAGCCCCTCAGATACGCAGTATTTT	-	TRBV30	TRBJ2-3	-
CASSADRFNYGYTF	TGTGCCAGCAGTGCGGACAGATTTAACTATGGCTACACCTTC	-	TRBV2	TRBJ1-2	-
CATSQTGGYGEQYF	TGTGCCACCAGCCAGACAGGGGGCTATGGCGAGCAGTACTTC	TRBD1	TRBV24-1	TRBJ2-7	-
CSGSDTGELFF	TGCAGTGGTAGCGACACCGGGGAGCTGTTTTTT	-	TRBV29-1	TRBJ2-2	few
CSVAEGAGSYNEQFF	TGCAGCGTTGCGGAGGGGGCCGGCTCCTACAATGAGCAGTTCTTC	-	TRBV29-1	TRBJ2-1	-
CASSIMARKGANVLTF	TGTGCCAGTAGTATCATGGCAAGAAAGGGGGCCAACGTCCTGACTTTC	-	TRBV19	TRBJ2-6	-
CAWRPGGAGTLHF	TGTGCCTGGAGACCCGGGGGAGCGGGTACCCTCCACTTT	-	TRBV30	TRBJ1-6	many
CASSWEGGTSGANVLTF	TGTGCCAGCAGCTGGGAGGGGGGGACCTCTGGGGCCAACGTCCTGACTTTC	-	TRBV7-3	TRBJ2-6	-
CASRSLGLEKLFF	TGTGCCAGCAGATCCCTTGGGCTAGAAAAACTGTTTTTT	-	TRBV5-8	TRBJ1-4	-
CASSWTGDNEQFF	TGTGCCAGCAGCTGGACAGGGGACAATGAGCAGTTCTTC	TRBD1	TRBV6-2/TRBV6-3	TRBJ2-1	-
CASGQGFTYGYTF	TGTGCCTCAGGACAGGGGTTTACCTATGGCTACACCTTC	TRBD1	TRBV30	TRBJ1-2	-
CASSLGLDTDTQYF	TGCGCCAGCAGCTTGGGACTGGACACAGATACGCAGTATTTT	-	TRBV5-1	TRBJ2-3	-
CASSVAGASNQPQHF	TGTGCCAGCAGCGTAGCAGGGGCTAGCAATCAGCCCCAGCATTTT	-	TRBV9	TRBJ1-5	-
CASSLSPGAPDTQYF	TGTGCCAGCAGTTTATCCCCGGGAGCCCCAGATACGCAGTATTTT	-	TRBV28	TRBJ2-3	-
CASNNRAPNTEAFF	TGTGCCAGCAACAACAGGGCCCCGAACACTGAAGCTTTCTTT	-	TRBV28	TRBJ1-1	-
CASRTGTADYEQYF	TGTGCCAGCAGAACCGGGACAGCGGACTACGAGCAGTACTTC	TRBD1	TRBV11-2	TRBJ2-7	-
CASKTGDYTEAFF	TGTGCCAGCAAAACAGGGGACTACACTGAAGCTTTCTTT	TRBD1	TRBV5-4	TRBJ1-1	-
CASRTGGVEAFF	TGTGCCAGCAGAACAGGGGGCGTTGAAGCTTTCTTT	TRBD1	TRBV28	TRBJ1-1	-
CASSSSSSYEQYF	TGTGCCAGCAGCTCTTCCAGCTCCTACGAGCAGTACTTC	-	TRBV7-9	TRBJ2-7	-
CASSPSPAGLNTGELFF	TGCGCCAGCAGCCCTTCCCCGGCGGGCCTAAACACCGGGGAGCTGTTTTTT	-	TRBV4-3	TRBJ2-2	-
CASSPNNSPLHF	TGCGCCAGCAGCCCAAATAATTCACCCCTCCACTTT	-	TRBV5-1	TRBJ1-6	-
CASSTQYRGTTYEQYF	TGTGCCAGCAGTACTCAATACAGGGGGACGACCTACGAGCAGTACTTC	TRBD1	TRBV6-6	TRBJ2-7	-
CASSQGLAGFSDTQYF	TGCGCCAGCAGCCAAGGACTAGCGGGCTTCTCAGATACGCAGTATTTT	TRBD2	TRBV4-1	TRBJ2-3	few
CASRASGGNTGELFF	TGTGCCAGTAGGGCTAGCGGAGGGAACACCGGGGAGCTGTTTTTT	TRBD2	TRBV19	TRBJ2-2	-
CSVPGQGGNEQYF	TGCAGCGTACCAGGACAAGGAGGGAACGAGCAGTACTTC	-	TRBV29-1	TRBJ2-7	-
CASSYERERETQYF	TGTGCCAGCAGTTACGAGCGGGAGAGGGAGACCCAGTACTTC	TRBD2	TRBV6-5	TRBJ2-5	once
CAWRKGSGGVLEETQYF	TGTGCCTGGAGGAAGGGTAGCGGGGGGGTATTGGAAGAGACCCAGTACTTC	TRBD2	TRBV30	TRBJ2-5	few
CASALGGSYEQYF	TGTGCCAGCGCCCTGGGAGGTTCCTACGAGCAGTACTTC	-	TRBV28	TRBJ2-7	-
CSPRVRYGYTF	TGCAGTCCCAGGGTACGCTATGGCTACACCTTC	-	TRBV20-1	TRBJ1-2	-
CASSGTSGSTYEQYF	TGTGCCAGCAGCGGTACTAGCGGGAGCACCTACGAGCAGTACTTC	TRBD2	TRBV7-2	TRBJ2-7	once
CASSVGGTTRAFTEAFF	TGTGCCAGCAGCGTAGGGGGTACGACCAGGGCCTTCACTGAAGCTTTCTTT	-	TRBV9	TRBJ1-1	once
CASRTGLYSGNTIYF	TGTGCCAGTCGGACAGGCCTCTACTCTGGAAACACCATATATTTT	TRBD1	TRBV7-8	TRBJ1-3	-
CASSFRLAGGTLIYEQYF	TGTGCCAGCAGCTTTAGACTAGCGGGGGGTACCCTAATCTACGAGCAGTACTTC	TRBD2	TRBV7-6	TRBJ2-7	-
CASSFAGRGPQHF	TGTGCCAGCAGTTTCGCAGGTCGTGGGCCCCAGCATTTT	-	TRBV28	TRBJ1-5	few
CASSRTSGRPTDTQYF	TGTGCCAGCAGCCGGACTAGCGGGAGGCCTACAGATACGCAGTATTTT	TRBD2	TRBV6-2/TRBV6-3	TRBJ2-3	-
CAASGVRGEQYF	TGTGCCGCATCAGGGGTGAGGGGCGAGCAGTACTTC	-	TRBV19	TRBJ2-7	-
CASSLERTSYNEQFF	TGTGCCAGCAGCTTGGAGCGGACCTCCTACAATGAGCAGTTCTTC	-	TRBV7-3	TRBJ2-1	-
CASSQDWLASSNEQFF	TGCGCCAGCAGCCAAGATTGGCTAGCCTCCTCCAATGAGCAGTTCTTC	-	TRBV4-3	TRBJ2-1	many
CASRGSSEGTGELFF	TGTGCCAGCCGCGGTAGTAGCGAGGGCACCGGGGAGCTGTTTTTT	-	TRBV5-6	TRBJ2-2	-
CASSPNGQSLTDTQYF	TGTGCCAGCTCTCCCAACGGACAGAGCCTCACAGATACGCAGTATTTT	-	TRBV18	TRBJ2-3	-
CAWSRGGQEAFF	TGTGCCTGGTCGCGGGGGGGGCAAGAAGCTTTCTTT	-	TRBV30	TRBJ1-1	few
CASSELQGTEAFF	TGTGCCAGCAGTGAACTACAGGGCACTGAAGCTTTCTTT	-	TRBV6-1	TRBJ1-1	-
CASSRGPSSGVQYF	TGTGCCAGTAGTAGGGGCCCCAGTTCGGGGGTTCAGTACTTC	-	TRBV19	TRBJ2-4	once
CASSPRTGRNTQYF	TGCGCCAGCAGCCCCCGGACAGGGAGGAATACGCAGTATTTT	TRBD1	TRBV5-1	TRBJ2-3	-
CAPPGVRSNTEAFF	TGTGCCCCTCCCGGGGTGAGGTCGAACACTGAAGCTTTCTTT	-	TRBV7-2	TRBJ1-1	-
CASSYSLGQRGSPLHF	TGTGCCAGCAGTTACTCCCTTGGCCAAAGGGGTTCACCCCTCCACTTT	-	TRBV6-6	TRBJ1-6	-
CASSLVAREHQPQHF	TGTGCCAGCAGCTTAGTTGCCAGGGAACATCAGCCCCAGCATTTT	-	TRBV7-2	TRBJ1-5	-
CASSGRDTRTSGAAREQFF	TGTGCCAGCAGCGGAAGGGACACCCGAACTAGCGGGGCCGCCAGGGAGCAGTTCTTC	TRBD2	TRBV6-9	TRBJ2-1	-
CAWSVGHSQSGANVLTF	TGTGCCTGGAGTGTAGGACATAGCCAGTCTGGGGCCAACGTCCTGACTTTC	-	TRBV30	TRBJ2-6	few
CATSTGQSGNTIYF	TGTGCCACCAGCACTGGACAGTCCGGAAACACCATATATTTT	-	TRBV15	TRBJ1-3	-
CASSQDRGGEQFF	TGCGCCAGCAGCCAAGATCGAGGGGGTGAGCAGTTCTTC	-	TRBV4-1	TRBJ2-1	-
CSVGKGGTEETQYF	TGCAGCGTTGGGAAGGGGGGGACGGAAGAGACCCAGTACTTC	-	TRBV29-1	TRBJ2-5	-
CATGQNGYTF	TGTGCCACTGGCCAAAATGGCTACACCTTC	-	TRBV24-1	TRBJ1-2	-
CAWSPRDRGYTEAFF	TGTGCCTGGAGTCCCCGGGACAGGGGGTACACTGAAGCTTTCTTT	TRBD1	TRBV30	TRBJ1-1	-